This TCR beta chain was identified in a study of blood T cell repertoires in COVID-19. Germline V gene lookup returns CDR1 SGHTA and CDR2 FQGNSA. The CDR3 is 17 residues long. V was clipped by 2 bases and J by 5 bases; unmatched bases: 11. In the original analysis: The assay estimated nucleated cells by amplifying reference gene primers. TCRdb's copy holds only in-frame clones and misses some; the assay was immunoSEQ multiplex PCR. D and trimming were read from the DNA, whereas the V and J calls and clone size are those reported in that table. The table includes around 20,000 clones, more than 75% detected once.

J is TRBJ2-1 and V is TRBV7-2, with 8 bases lining up with TRBD1. Sequences were obtained from peripheral blood. The clonotype comes from a human donor in a cohort sampled during active COVID-19. This CDR3 is CASSLSIRTGINNEQFF. DNA for the CDR3: TGTGCCAGCAGCTTATCGATCCGGACAGGGATAAACAATGAGCAGTTCTTC.